The 21 T cell receptor beta chains below come from one sample, sequenced in a study of Ad26.COV2.S vaccination and SARS-CoV-2 variants (dated by TCRdb to about 2021). Reading the label with the study, this specimen's treatment or condition is: roughly 19 received Ad26.COV2.S at low or high dose, single or two shots; 5 received placebo; per-sample allocation not given. For vaccine and placebo recipients, repertoires were sequenced using samples collected on day 63 after the first injection. Libraries came from the immunoSEQ multiplex PCR assay. TCRdb took over this immuneACCESS table, retaining in-frame rearrangements with V and J assigned. Such tables are incomplete; in checked studies, under half of the missing clones stem from an unresolved V gene, and the remainder is unexplained. The sample table lists about 370,000 clones, 70% to 90% of them with a count of one. The biggest ten clones account for more than 3% of the sample.

This material consisted of peripheral blood, taken in a trial of Ad26.COV2.S vaccine versus placebo. The origin of the receptors is a person aged 18-65 years who received the Ad26.COV2.S COVID-19 vaccine or a placebo.

The chain links TRBV7-9 to TRBJ2-1, with 9 bases aligning to TRBD2. Unmatched junction bases numbered 10, after V lost 3 bases and J lost 7 bases. The CDR3 is made up of 16 amino acids. The germline CDR1 and CDR2 sequences are SEHNR and FQNEAQ (reference sequence). In nucleotides, the CDR3 is TGTGCCAGCAGCTTCGACGAGCGGGGGGCAGGGAATGAGCAGTTCTTC. Encoded protein: CASSFDERGAGNEQFF.

The genes are TRBV19 and TRBJ1-5, with TRBD1 matching 10 bases. Germline CDR1 LNHDA, CDR2 SQIVND (reference sequence). The CDR3 spans 15 residues. Trimming removed 6 bases from V and 8 bases from J; junction bases left unmatched: 10. The CDR3 bases are TGTGCCAGTAGCCTTTCCGGGACAGGGGATAAGCCCCAGCATTTT. Its translation is CASSLSGTGDKPQHF. Full variable domain (rest looked up from reference TRBV19 and TRBJ1-5): DGGITQSPKYLFRKEGQNVTLSCEQNLNHDAMYWYRQDPGQGLRLIYYSQIVNDFQKGDIAEGYSVSREKKESFPLTVTSAQKNPTAFYLCASSLSGTGDKPQHFGDGTRLSIL.

V and J are TRBV30 and TRBJ2-2; no definite D call. Germline lookup yields CDR1 GTSNPN and CDR2 SVGIG (reference sequence). The CDR3 contains 14 residues. The V end was cut by 2 bases, the J end by 1 base, with 8 bases between. The DNA for the CDR3 is TGTGCCTGGAGTATAATAGTGAACACCGGGGAGCTGTTTTTT. Encoded protein: CAWSIIVNTGELFF.

The chain is built from TRBV7-2 and TRBJ1-2; D remains unclear. Trimming cost V 2 bases and J 5 bases, with 6 bases left between them. Germline V gene lookup returns CDR1 SGHTA and CDR2 FQGNSA. The length of the CDR3 is 12 residues. The CDR3 protein is CASSLNRYGYTF. The CDR3 DNA follows: TGTGCCAGCAGCTTAAACAGATATGGCTACACCTTC.

This chain uses TRBV27 with TRBJ2-7; 14 positions match TRBD2. The junction had 4 bases not matched to a gene; V was cut back by 5 bases and J by 7 bases. The CDR3 is made up of 14 amino acids. Germline CDR1 is MNHEY and CDR2 is SMNVEV (reference sequence). The CDR3 DNA follows: TGTGCCAGCAGTCCATGGACTAGCGGGAGGGAGCAGTACTTC. Protein sequence: CASSPWTSGREQYF.

This chain links TRBV7-9 with TRBJ1-1; D uncertain. V shed 5 bases and J shed 6 bases, with 16 bases lying between them. This CDR3 comprises 14 residues. Germline values: CDR1 SEHNR, CDR2 FQNEAQ (reference sequence). CDR3 in DNA: TGTGCCAGCAGCGTTACGGGAGTCCTTCCTGAAGCTTTCTTT. Its protein product is CASSVTGVLPEAFF.

This clone was observed once. V is TRBV7-2 and J is TRBJ1-1; no firm D call. V lost 2 bases to trimming and J lost 0 bases, with 19 bases between them. The CDR3 covers 18 residues. CDR1 SGHTA and CDR2 FQGNSA come from the germline V gene. The CDR3 spells CASSLSSVEGGMNTEAFF. The CDR3 nucleotides read TGTGCCAGCAGCTTATCGTCGGTGGAGGGAGGTATGAACACTGAAGCTTTCTTT.

This clone came up a few times. J is TRBJ2-2 and V is TRBV5-4; TRBD2 matches 10 bases. The junction had 5 bases not matched to a gene; V was cut back by 4 bases and J by 5 bases. Germline CDR1 is SGHNT and CDR2 is YYREEE (reference sequence). The CDR3 contains 15 residues. The CDR3 sequence is CASSLQRGGTGELFF. The CDR3 DNA follows: TGTGCCAGCAGCCTCCAGCGGGGGGGAACCGGGGAGCTGTTTTTT.

The J gene is TRBJ2-3, the V gene TRBV9; 9 bases are shared with TRBD1. CDR3 length equals 13 residues. Germline V gene data show CDR1 as SGDLS and CDR2 as YYNGEE. Germline trimming cut 6 bases from V and 4 bases from J; bases unmatched to any gene: 3. CDR3 nucleotides: TGTGCCAGCAACAGACAGGGGGCAGATACGCAGTATTTT. Translating it yields CASNRQGADTQYF.

The rearrangement links TRBV11-2 to TRBJ1-5; no definite D call. CDR1 and CDR2 from the germline V gene are SGHAT and FQNNGV. CDR3 length equals 14 residues. V was shortened by 0 bases and J by 6 bases, with 9 bases between the two germline ends. The CDR3, as DNA: TGTGCCAGCAGCTTAGATCCCGGAGTTCAGCCCCAGCATTTT. It encodes CASSLDPGVQPQHF.

Here the CDR3 reads CASSEAYHNQPQHF. The DNA of the CDR3 is TGTGCCAGCAGTGAAGCGTATCACAATCAGCCCCAGCATTTT. The chain is built from TRBV6-1 and TRBJ1-5, with D unresolved. Per germline, CDR1 MNHNS and CDR2 SASEGT. This CDR3 is built from 14 residues. The V end lost 0 bases, the J end lost 3 bases, and 6 bases lay between the germline ends.

J is TRBJ2-3 and V is TRBV5-1, with TRBD2 identical over 9 bases. Germline-derived CDR1 and CDR2 are SGHRS and YFSETQ. The CDR3 totals 17 residues. Losses at the gene ends were 6 bases for V and 2 bases for J; bases not matched to a gene: 13. The CDR3 nucleotides read TGCGCCAGCAACAAGGCGGGAGCGGGGGGATACACAGATACGCAGTATTTT. Its translation is CASNKAGAGGYTDTQYF. Supplemented by reference TRBV5-1 and TRBJ2-3, the full variable domain reads KAGVTQTPRYLIKTRGQQVTLSCSPISGHRSVSWYQQTPGQGLQFLFEYFSETQRNKGNFPGRFSGRQFSNSRSEMNVSTLELGDSALYLCASNKAGAGGYTDTQYFGPGTRLTVL.

Only one count was recorded for this clone. The rearrangement links TRBV25-1 to TRBJ2-3, with D unclear. The V gene's germline CDR1 is MGHDK and CDR2 SYGVNS. The CDR3 covers 10 residues. Trimming left V 6 bases short and J 6 bases short, with 4 bases between. The CDR3 DNA is TGTGCCAGCAGGGGGGATACGCAGTATTTT. Its translation is CASRGDTQYF.

This clone was counted only a few times. This chain links TRBV10-1 with TRBJ1-6; D gene uncertain. Deletions cut 4 bases from V and 8 bases from J, with 12 bases between. This CDR3 is built from 14 residues. Germline CDR1 reads WNHNN; CDR2 reads SYGVQD (reference sequence). The CDR3 bases are TGCGCCAGCAGTGTACGGGGATCGGATTCACCCCTCCACTTT. Its translation: CASSVRGSDSPLHF.

V and J are TRBV27 and TRBJ2-1, with D hard to call. This CDR3 comprises 12 residues. Germline V gene sequence: CDR1 MNHEY, CDR2 SMNVEV (reference sequence). V gave up 5 bases and J gave up 4 bases, with 6 bases separating them. CDR3 amino acids: CASSPGYNEQFF. The CDR3 nucleotides are TGTGCCAGCAGTCCCGGTTACAATGAGCAGTTCTTC.

This clone turned up a few times. V usage is TRBV3-1 (or the pseudogene TRBV3-2) and J usage is TRBJ2-2; 9 nucleotides line up with TRBD2. The length of the CDR3 is 17 residues. CDR1 is LGHDT and CDR2 is YNNKEL in the germline V gene (reference sequence). The ends lost 2 bases at V and 1 base at J; junction bases unmatched: 5. CDR3 DNA: TGTGCCAGCAGCCAACCTAGCGGGGTTAGGAACACCGGGGAGCTGTTTTTT. As protein: CASSQPSGVRNTGELFF.

The chain employs TRBV9 and TRBJ1-3; unclear D gene. V dropped 0 bases and J dropped 2 bases, with 9 bases sitting between them. This CDR3 spans 15 amino acids. CDR1 and CDR2 from the germline V gene are SGDLS and YYNGEE. Here the CDR3 DNA reads TGTGCCAGCAGCGTAGGAATTGGGCCTGGAAACACCATATATTTT. This encodes CASSVGIGPGNTIYF.

This clone came up once. The genes are TRBV6-5 and TRBJ1-2; TRBD1 aligns across 7 bases. The CDR3 runs 15 residues. The V gene end was trimmed by 5 bases and the J gene end by 3 bases; junction bases not matched to a gene: 9. Germline assignment: CDR1 MNHEY and CDR2 SVGAGI. The CDR3 DNA follows: TGTGCCAGCAGTCGAACAATACAGGGGTACTATGGCTACACCTTC. This translates into CASSRTIQGYYGYTF.

V is TRBV6-2 or TRBV6-3 and J is TRBJ2-7, with D perhaps being TRBD1 or TRBD2 (7 bases each). This CDR3 is 14 amino acids long. Between the trimmed V and J ends, which lost 0 bases and 7 bases, there was a span of 13 bases. CDR1 MNHEY and CDR2 SVGEGT come from the germline V gene. CDR3 in amino acids: CASSYSDREGEQYF. The CDR3 coding sequence is TGTGCCAGCAGTTACTCTGACAGGGAGGGAGAGCAGTACTTC.

The chain has TRBV18 and TRBJ1-4; D perhaps matches TRBD1 (6 bases). CDR3 size: 15 residues. With 3 bases removed from V and 0 bases from J, the gap between germline ends came to 8 bases. Germline V CDR1 and CDR2: KGHSH, LQKENI. CDR3 protein: CASSPTGSTNEKLFF. The DNA of the CDR3 is TGTGCCAGCTCACCGACAGGCTCAACTAATGAAAAACTGTTTTTT.

This sequence joins TRBV4-3 and TRBJ1-6; a weak D match, TRBD1 (5 bases). The CDR3 loop spans 17 amino acids. Germline CDR1 and CDR2: LGHNA and YSLEER. The V end lost 3 bases, the J end lost 6 bases, and 18 bases lay between the germline ends. CDR3 sequence (DNA): TGCGCCAGCAGCCATCCCGGGGGGGAGGGACGTAATTCACCCCTCCACTTT. It specifies CASSHPGGEGRNSPLHF.